The rows below give T cell receptor beta chains drawn from one sample of a study of T cell responses to AZD1222 COVID-19 vaccine. Assay: immunoSEQ multiplex PCR; the TCRdb copy retains only in-frame clones and omits some. The sample holds approximately 270,000 clones, about 94% seen once. Sequencing used peripheral blood, obtained 28 days after the second AZD1222 dose. The receptors come from an adult who received the AZD1222 COVID-19 vaccine. The CDR3 runs from the conserved cysteine through the conserved F or W. Each record gives: D gene, clone size, J gene, V gene, CDR3 DNA, CDR3 protein. The D gene is left open where the match is weak. Where a row states a size, it is once, few, many or the class of an expanded clone; other rows omit it.

- - TRBJ2-1 TRBV19 TGTGCCAGTAGTGACGCGAGCTCCTACAATGAGCAGTTCTTC CASSDASSYNEQFF
TRBD2 - TRBJ2-1 TRBV4-1 TGCGCCAGCAGCCAAGCGCTAGCGGGAGTGAGGAATGAGCAGTTCTTC CASSQALAGVRNEQFF
- once TRBJ1-5 TRBV6-5 TGTGCCAGCTTTCCGGGACACTTCAATCAGCCCCAGCATTTT CASFPGHFNQPQHF
- - TRBJ2-7 TRBV3-1/TRBV3-2 TGTGCCAGCAGCCCAGACTTGGTGGGGAGGCAGTACTTC CASSPDLVGRQYF
- - TRBJ1-4 TRBV28 TGTGCCAGCAGTTTATGGATTCCACCGGGAAAACTGTTTTTT CASSLWIPPGKLFF
- - TRBJ1-2 TRBV30 TGTGCCTGGAGGGACGCCGGCTATGGCTACACCTTC CAWRDAGYGYTF
TRBD1 few TRBJ1-5 TRBV7-8 TGTGCCAGCAGCTCCGGGACAGGGCTTGATCAGCCCCAGCATTTT CASSSGTGLDQPQHF
- once TRBJ2-1 TRBV2 TGTGCCAGCAGGGAGGAGGGGGGGTCTAAGCAGTTCTTC CASREEGGSKQFF
- - TRBJ1-6 TRBV27 TGTGCCAGCAGATACGCACAGGAATCACCCCTCCACTTT CASRYAQESPLHF
- - TRBJ2-5 TRBV28 TGTGCCAGCTATGGGCAGCCCCAAGAGACCCAGTACTTC CASYGQPQETQYF
- - TRBJ2-7 TRBV10-3 TGTGCCATCAGTGATACCCAGGCAAAATCCTACGAGCAGTACTTC CAISDTQAKSYEQYF
TRBD1 - TRBJ2-7 TRBV3-1/TRBV3-2 TGTGCCAGCAGCCCCCAGACAGGGGACTACGAGCAGTACTTC CASSPQTGDYEQYF
- - TRBJ1-6 TRBV19 TGTGCCAGTAGTGTCCGGGACCCTAATTCACCCCTCCACTTT CASSVRDPNSPLHF
- - TRBJ2-1 TRBV9 TGTGCCAGCAGCGTAGTAGGGGGGAGGGGTCCCAATGAGCAGTTCTTC CASSVVGGRGPNEQFF
TRBD1 - TRBJ1-1 TRBV6-2/TRBV6-3 TGTGCCAGCAGTTATGGGACAGGGACCCCGAACACTGAAGCTTTCTTT CASSYGTGTPNTEAFF